What follows are 11 T cell receptor beta chains derived from one specimen sequenced in a study of neoadjuvant anti-PD-1 for oral cavity cancer. Sequencing used immunoSEQ multiplex PCR; TCRdb keeps in-frame clones, though not all of them. The sample lists 11,000 to 15,000 clones, around 75% occurring once. The specimen comprised PBMCs, sampled before nivolumab (anti-PD-1) treatment. All receptors come from a person aged 35 to 85 with oral cavity squamous cell carcinoma.

This rearrangement joins TRBV4-1 to TRBJ1-5; 7 positions match TRBD1. The germline V gene has CDR1 MGHRA and CDR2 YSYEKL. The ends lost 2 bases at V and 5 bases at J; junction bases unmatched: 12. This CDR3 has 17 residues. CDR3 sequence: CASSQFDLAGGDQPQHF. The CDR3 nucleotides read TGCGCCAGCAGCCAATTTGACCTGGCAGGGGGGGATCAGCCCCAGCATTTT.

This chain links TRBV19 with TRBJ1-2; 8 bases agree with TRBD1. Germline CDR1 and CDR2: LNHDA and SQIVND (reference sequence). There are 12 residues in the CDR3. The J segment lost 6 bases and the V segment lost 4 bases, leaving 1 base of the junction unmatched. As DNA, the CDR3 is TGTGCCAGTAGTAGACAGGGGAATGGCTACACCTTC. This sequence encodes CASSRQGNGYTF.

A remark on this clone: Germline is not matched at one junction end, which may reflect a read error. The chain couples TRBV6-6 to TRBJ1-6; the match to TRBD1 covers 10 bases. The length of the CDR3 is 16 residues. CDR1 and CDR2 from the germline V gene are MNHNY and SVGAGI (reference sequence). CDR3 nucleotide sequence: TGTGCCAGCATTTACGTCCCGGGACAGGGGAATTCACCCCTCCACTTT. This encodes CASIYVPGQGNSPLHF.

This chain uses TRBV6-1 with TRBJ1-6, with unresolved D. With 8 bases removed from V and 5 bases from J, the gap between germline ends came to 10 bases. Germline loops: CDR1 MNHNS, CDR2 SASEGT. This CDR3 contains 13 residues. The CDR3 coding sequence is TGTGCCAGCTGCCGGGAGAATAATTCACCCCTCCACTTT. It specifies CASCRENNSPLHF.

The J gene is TRBJ2-7, the V gene TRBV7-2; 11 bases align to TRBD1. Germline V gene lookup returns CDR1 SGHTA and CDR2 FQGNSA. This CDR3 contains 15 residues. V shed 2 bases, J shed 3 bases, and the junction held 3 bases outside the gene matches. CDR3 region: CASSLMGTGGYEQYF. The CDR3 DNA reads as TGTGCCAGCAGCTTAATGGGGACAGGGGGCTACGAGCAGTACTTC.

V usage is TRBV27 and J usage is TRBJ1-1; D is possibly TRBD1 (6 bases). The CDR3 is made up of 16 amino acids. The V end lost 1 base, the J end lost 0 bases, and 12 bases lay between the germline ends. Germline values: CDR1 MNHEY, CDR2 SMNVEV (reference sequence). CDR3 sequence (DNA): TGTGCCAGCAGTTTATTAGGGGGGGGGTTGAACACTGAAGCTTTCTTT. This codes for CASSLLGGGLNTEAFF.

CDR3 nucleotides: TGCGCCAGCAGTCTATTATGGGGATTAGAGACTGAAGCTTTCTTT. Translation: CASSLLWGLETEAFF. The chain recombines TRBV10-2 with TRBJ1-1, with unresolved D. From germline, CDR1 is WSHSY and CDR2 SAAADI. The V end lost 5 bases, the J end lost 5 bases, and 18 bases lay between the germline ends. This CDR3 comprises 15 residues.

This chain's CDR3 is CASSRTAGDTGELFF. CDR3 nucleotides: TGTGCCAGCTCCCGGACAGCGGGAGACACCGGGGAGCTGTTTTTT. The chain employs TRBV7-9 and TRBJ2-2, with TRBD2 matching over 8 bases. V lost 8 bases to trimming and J lost 3 bases; unmatched junction nucleotides: 8. The germline gives CDR1 SEHNR, CDR2 FQNEAQ (reference sequence). This CDR3 contains 15 residues.

J is TRBJ2-3 and V is TRBV29-1; D call uncertain. The CDR3 is made up of 12 amino acids. CDR1 is SQVTM, CDR2 ANQGSEA, per germline. Trimming cost V 7 bases and J 0 bases, with 8 bases left between them. The CDR3 region is CSGAASTDTQYF. The CDR3 DNA reads as TGCAGCGGGGCAGCTAGCACAGATACGCAGTATTTT.

V usage is TRBV6-1 and J usage is TRBJ1-2, with D hard to call. Germline V gene lookup returns CDR1 MNHNS and CDR2 SASEGT. Trimming took 5 bases from V and 1 from J, leaving 2 bases between them. This CDR3 region has 11 residues. The CDR3 here is CASSSNYGYTF. For the CDR3, the DNA is TGTGCCAGCAGTAGTAACTATGGCTACACCTTC.

The chain carries TRBV5-1 and TRBJ2-7; D is unclear. Trimming shortened V by 4 bases and J by 1 base, and 9 bases separated the two germline ends. This CDR3 contains 13 residues. The germline gives CDR1 SGHRS, CDR2 YFSETQ. CDR3 residues: CASSNDGSYEQYF. CDR3 coding DNA: TGCGCCAGCAGCAACGACGGTTCCTACGAGCAGTACTTC. Combining the CDR3 with reference TRBV5-1 and TRBJ2-7 gives the whole variable domain KAGVTQTPRYLIKTRGQQVTLSCSPISGHRSVSWYQQTPGQGLQFLFEYFSETQRNKGNFPGRFSGRQFSNSRSEMNVSTLELGDSALYLCASSNDGSYEQYFGPGTRLTVT.